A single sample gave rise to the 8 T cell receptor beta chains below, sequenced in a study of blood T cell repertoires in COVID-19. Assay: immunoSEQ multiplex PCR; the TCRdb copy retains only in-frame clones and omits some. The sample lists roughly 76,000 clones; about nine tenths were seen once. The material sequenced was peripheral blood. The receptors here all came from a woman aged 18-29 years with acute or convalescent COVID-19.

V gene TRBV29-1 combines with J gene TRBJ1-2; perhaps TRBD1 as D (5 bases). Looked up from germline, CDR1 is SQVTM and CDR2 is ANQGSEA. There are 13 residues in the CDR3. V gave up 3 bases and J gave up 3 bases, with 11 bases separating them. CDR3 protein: CSVDSVRDYGYTF. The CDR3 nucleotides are TGCAGCGTTGACTCTGTCAGGGACTATGGCTACACCTTC.

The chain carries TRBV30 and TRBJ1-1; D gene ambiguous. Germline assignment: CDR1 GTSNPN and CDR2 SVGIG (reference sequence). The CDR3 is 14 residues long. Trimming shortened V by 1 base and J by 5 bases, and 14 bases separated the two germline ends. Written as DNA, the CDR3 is TGTGCCTGGAGTGCGGAGGCGCATCAGACTGAAGCTTTCTTT. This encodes CAWSAEAHQTEAFF.

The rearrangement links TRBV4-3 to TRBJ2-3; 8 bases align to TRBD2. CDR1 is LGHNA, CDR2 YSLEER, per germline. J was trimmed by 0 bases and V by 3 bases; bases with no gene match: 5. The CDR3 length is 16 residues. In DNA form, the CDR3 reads TGCGCCAGCAGCCATGTAGCGGGGTCTAGCACAGATACGCAGTATTTT. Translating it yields CASSHVAGSSTDTQYF.

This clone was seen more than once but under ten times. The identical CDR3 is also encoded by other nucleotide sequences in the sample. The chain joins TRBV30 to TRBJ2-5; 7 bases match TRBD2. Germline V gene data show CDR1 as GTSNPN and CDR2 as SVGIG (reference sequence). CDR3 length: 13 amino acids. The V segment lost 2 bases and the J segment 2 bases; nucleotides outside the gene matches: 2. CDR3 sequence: CAWSREAQETQYF. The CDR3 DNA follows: TGTGCCTGGAGTCGGGAGGCACAAGAGACCCAGTACTTC.

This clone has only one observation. CDR3: CASSIRGEQPQHF. CDR3 sequence (DNA): TGTGCCAGTAGTATAAGAGGAGAGCAGCCCCAGCATTTT. The chain recombines TRBV19 with TRBJ1-5; D remains ambiguous. CDR1 is LNHDA and CDR2 is SQIVND in the germline V gene (reference sequence). The CDR3 extends over 13 amino acids. V gave up 2 bases and J gave up 7 bases, with 9 bases separating them.

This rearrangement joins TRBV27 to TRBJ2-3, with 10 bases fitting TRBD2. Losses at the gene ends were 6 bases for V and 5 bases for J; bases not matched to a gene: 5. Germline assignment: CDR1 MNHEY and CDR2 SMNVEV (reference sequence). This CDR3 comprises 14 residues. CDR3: CASRLAGPGDTQYF. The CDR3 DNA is TGTGCCAGCAGACTAGCGGGGCCGGGAGATACGCAGTATTTT.

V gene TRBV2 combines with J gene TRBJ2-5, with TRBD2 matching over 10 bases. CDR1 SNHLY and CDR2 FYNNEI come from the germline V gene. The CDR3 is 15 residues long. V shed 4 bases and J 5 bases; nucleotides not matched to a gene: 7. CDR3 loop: CASSATGLARETQYF. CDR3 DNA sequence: TGTGCCAGCAGTGCCACGGGACTAGCGAGGGAGACCCAGTACTTC. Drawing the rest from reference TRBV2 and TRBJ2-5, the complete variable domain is EPEVTQTPSHQVTQMGQEVILRCVPISNHLYFYWYRQILGQKVEFLVSFYNNEISEKSEIFDDQFSVERPDGSNFTLKIRSTKLEDSAMYFCASSATGLARETQYFGPGTRLLVL.

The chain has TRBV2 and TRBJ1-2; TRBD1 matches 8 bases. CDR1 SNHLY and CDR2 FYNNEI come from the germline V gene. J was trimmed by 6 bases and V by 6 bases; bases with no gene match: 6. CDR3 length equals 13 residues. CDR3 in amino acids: CASRPGQGHGYTF. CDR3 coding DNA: TGTGCCAGCAGACCAGGACAGGGCCATGGCTACACCTTC.